This record concerns one T cell receptor beta chain sequence. This clonotype was counted a few times. Its antigen is unknown. Base-call qualities are not available, and no considerably larger clone is one nucleotide away. CDR1 and CDR2 were assigned from the germline V gene (reference sequence) as LGHDT and YNNKEL. V was cut back by 1 base and J by 7 bases, leaving a gap of 16 bases between them. The CDR3 measures 15 amino acids from cysteine to phenylalanine. The entry retains the CDR3 DNA only, 45 bases that are in frame from base 1. These data originate in a study of T cells in Graves' hyperthyroidism and ophthalmopathy (dated by TCRdb to the late 2010s). About the study as a whole: Peripheral blood was collected at initial diagnosis, before any treatment. To identify distinguishing TCR V-J signatures, a discovery cohort of about a hundred patients was used, comprising 40 to 45 with Graves' ophthalmopathy and some 57 with stable Graves' hyperthyroidism. Prospective prediction of ophthalmopathy was tested in an independent validation cohort consisting of some 19 hyperthyroidism patients and 15 to 17 patients who later progressed to ophthalmopathy. The 100 or so discovery patients were randomly divided into training and test sets at a 7:3 ratio. In several Graves' hyperthyroidism patients, the study also compared T-cell repertoires from thyroid tissue with T-cell repertoires from blood. After blood sampling, hyperthyroidism patients were treated with methimazole at a starting dose of 30 mg daily, and ophthalmopathy patients were treated with high-dose intravenous methylprednisolone. According to the paper, TCR Vbeta CDR3 sequencing was carried out on more than 120 peripheral blood samples, which came from over 40 ophthalmopathy, around 75 hyperthyroidism and about 17 progressor patients.

Stable Graves' hyperthyroidism was defined as no progression to ophthalmopathy during 18 months of follow-up. The hyperthyroidism patients were between 18 and 65 years old and newly diagnosed, with a disease duration of less than 2 months. The study excluded patients with uncontrolled infections, other autoimmune diseases, pregnancy or lactation. Diagnoses relied on clinical symptoms, serum thyroxine and TRAb, thyroid ultrasound and orbital computed tomography. PBMCs were separated from 7.5 to 10 ml of fresh peripheral blood using Ficoll-Paque density gradient centrifugation. Total RNA was extracted using Trizol reagent, and RNA quality was assessed on an Agilent 2100 Bioanalyzer. The TCR beta CDR3 regions were amplified from RNA transcripts. The first round of RT-PCR for the TCR CDR3 was performed with the HTBI primer set and the Qiagen OneStep RT-PCR kit. A second multiplex PCR round built the libraries, followed by size selection and purification. Paired-end sequencing of the libraries was performed with 100 bp reads on an Illumina HiSeq2000. Processing in the source paper ran as follows. SOAPnuke was used to process the raw data, throwing out any read that contained adapters or uncalled bases, had a mean Phred below 15, or lacked an exact constant-primer or identifier match. High-quality paired reads were merged with COPE v1.2.5, and unique nucleotide sequences were defined as clonotypes. MiTCR v1.1 was used to align clonotypes to the IMGT TRBV, TRBD and TRBJ reference segments. The analysis included only V-J combinations with a frequency above 0.0001, which together covered more than 99% of the repertoires. The TCS score was defined as F50 (clonal expansion) divided by E x V (chaos), with BLOSUM62-based TCRdist calculated between CDR3 peptides within each V-J. Welch's t-statistics and random forest reduced 500 to 550 V-J features to 10 to 15, which were used in a naive Bayes classifier (R e1071). The raw public data were reprocessed by TCRdb itself: fastp quality trimming at Q25, MiXCR clonotype calling, in-frame beta chains only. Under each unique CDR3 protein, matching rows form one entry showing the most common genes and DNA. What appears here as the V and J calls and clone size reflects TCRdb's work, not the paper's. This sample is represented by 650,000 to 700,000 distinct CDR3 sequences; roughly 17% of them were singletons. About 16% of the sample rests with the top ten.

Results and caveats for the whole study, not just this receptor: In validation, progression to ophthalmopathy was predicted by the model with about 70% sensitivity and around 75% specificity, a median of approximately 6.5 months before onset. Most expanded thyroid clonotypes (frequency above 0.001) were also detected in blood, suggesting blood repertoires may reflect thyroid immune responses. Ophthalmopathy was separated from stable hyperthyroidism by a 13 V-J signature model, with over 85% sensitivity and about 81% specificity obtained in cross-validation and 80%/75% obtained in testing. Sample size was not statistically predetermined, and investigators were not blinded to group allocation.

In this chain, TRBV3-1 is recombined with TRBJ2-5; the D segment is perhaps TRBD1 or TRBD2, each sharing 5 matched bases. This TCR came from a man aged 50-59 years with Graves' hyperthyroidism. Sequenced material: blood. This receptor has the CDR3 CASSQVNQGPVTQYF. The DNA sequence follows: TGTGCCAGCAGCCAAGTTAATCAGGGACCGGTGACCCAGTACTTC.